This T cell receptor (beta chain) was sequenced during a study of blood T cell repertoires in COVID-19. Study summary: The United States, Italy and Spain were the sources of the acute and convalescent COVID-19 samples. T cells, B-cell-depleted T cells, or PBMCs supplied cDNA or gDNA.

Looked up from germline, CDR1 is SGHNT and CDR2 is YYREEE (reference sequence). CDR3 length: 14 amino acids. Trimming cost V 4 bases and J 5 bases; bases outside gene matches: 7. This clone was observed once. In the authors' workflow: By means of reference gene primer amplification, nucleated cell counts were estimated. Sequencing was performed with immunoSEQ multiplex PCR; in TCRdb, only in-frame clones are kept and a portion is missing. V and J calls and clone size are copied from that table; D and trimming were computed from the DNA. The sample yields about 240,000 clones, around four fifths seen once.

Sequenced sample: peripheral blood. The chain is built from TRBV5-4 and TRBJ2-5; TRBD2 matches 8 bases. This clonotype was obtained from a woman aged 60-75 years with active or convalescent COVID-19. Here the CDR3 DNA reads TGTGCCAGCAGCCGGAGCGGGAGAGAGGAGACCCAGTACTTC. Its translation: CASSRSGREETQYF.